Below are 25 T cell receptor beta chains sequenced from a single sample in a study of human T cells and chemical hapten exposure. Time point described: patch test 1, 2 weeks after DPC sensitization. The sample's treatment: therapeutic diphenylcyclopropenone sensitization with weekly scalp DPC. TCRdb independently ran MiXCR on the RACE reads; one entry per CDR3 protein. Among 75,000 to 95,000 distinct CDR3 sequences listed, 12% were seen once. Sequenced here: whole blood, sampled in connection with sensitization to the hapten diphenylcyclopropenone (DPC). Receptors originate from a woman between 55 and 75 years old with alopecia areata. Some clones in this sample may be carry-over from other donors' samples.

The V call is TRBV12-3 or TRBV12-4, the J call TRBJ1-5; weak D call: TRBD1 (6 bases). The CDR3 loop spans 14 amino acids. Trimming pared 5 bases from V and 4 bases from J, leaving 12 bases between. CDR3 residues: CASSTQTGNQPQHF. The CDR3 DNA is TGTGCCAGCAGTACGCAGACAGGAAATCAGCCCCAGCATTTT.

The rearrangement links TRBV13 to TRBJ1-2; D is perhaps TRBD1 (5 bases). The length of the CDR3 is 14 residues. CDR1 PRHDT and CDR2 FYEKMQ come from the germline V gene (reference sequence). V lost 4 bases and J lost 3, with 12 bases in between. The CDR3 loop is CASSSGRVDYGYTF. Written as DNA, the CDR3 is TGTGCCAGCAGCTCGGGACGGGTGGACTATGGCTACACCTTC. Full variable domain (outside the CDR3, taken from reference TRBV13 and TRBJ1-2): AAGVIQSPRHLIKEKRETATLKCYPIPRHDTVYWYQQGPGQDPQFLISFYEKMQSDKGSIPDRFSAQQFSDYHSELNMSSLELGDSALYFCASSSGRVDYGYTFGSGTRLTVV.

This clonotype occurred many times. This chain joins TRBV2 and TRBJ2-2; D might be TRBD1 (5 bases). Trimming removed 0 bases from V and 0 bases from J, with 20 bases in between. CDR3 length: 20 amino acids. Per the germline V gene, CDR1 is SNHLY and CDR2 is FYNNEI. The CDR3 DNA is TGTGCCAGCAGTGAAGCCGACTCCCTATGGACACTATCGAACACCGGGGAGCTGTTTTTT. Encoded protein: CASSEADSLWTLSNTGELFF.

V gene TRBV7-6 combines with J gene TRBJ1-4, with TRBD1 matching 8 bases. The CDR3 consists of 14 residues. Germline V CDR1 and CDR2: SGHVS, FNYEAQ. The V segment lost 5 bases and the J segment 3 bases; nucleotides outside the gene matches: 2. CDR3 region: CASSPTGANEKLFF. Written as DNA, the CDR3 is TGTGCCAGCAGCCCGACAGGGGCTAATGAAAAACTGTTTTTT.

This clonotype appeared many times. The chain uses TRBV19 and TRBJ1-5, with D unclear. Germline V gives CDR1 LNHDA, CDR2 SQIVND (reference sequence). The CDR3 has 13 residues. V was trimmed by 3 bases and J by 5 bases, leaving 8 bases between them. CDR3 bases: TGTGCCAGTAGTATGGCTCGATATCAGCCCCAGCATTTT. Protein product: CASSMARYQPQHF.

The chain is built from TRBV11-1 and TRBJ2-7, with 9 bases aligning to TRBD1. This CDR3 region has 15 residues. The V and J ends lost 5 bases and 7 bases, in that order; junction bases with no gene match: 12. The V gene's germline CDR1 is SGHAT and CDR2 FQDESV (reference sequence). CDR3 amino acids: CASSIRDRVSGEQYF. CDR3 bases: TGTGCCAGCAGCATCCGGGACAGGGTTTCGGGGGAGCAGTACTTC.

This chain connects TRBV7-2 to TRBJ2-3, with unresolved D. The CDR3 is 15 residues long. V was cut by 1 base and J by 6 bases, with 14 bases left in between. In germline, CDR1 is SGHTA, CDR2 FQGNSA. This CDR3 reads CASSLETGRLDTQYF. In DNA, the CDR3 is TGTGCCAGCAGCTTAGAGACTGGTAGATTGGATACGCAGTATTTT.

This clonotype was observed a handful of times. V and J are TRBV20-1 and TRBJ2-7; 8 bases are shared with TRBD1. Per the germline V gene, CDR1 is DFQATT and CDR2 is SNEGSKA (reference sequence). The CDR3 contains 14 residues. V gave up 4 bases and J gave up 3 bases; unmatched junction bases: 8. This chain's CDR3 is CSAITTGVSYEQYF. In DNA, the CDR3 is TGCAGTGCTATAACGACAGGGGTGAGCTACGAGCAGTACTTC.

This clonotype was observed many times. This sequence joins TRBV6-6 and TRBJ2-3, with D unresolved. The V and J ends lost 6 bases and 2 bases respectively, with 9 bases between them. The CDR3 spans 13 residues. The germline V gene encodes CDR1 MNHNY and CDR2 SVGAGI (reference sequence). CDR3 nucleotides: TGTGCCAGCAGCACGGTCCCCACAGATACGCAGTATTTT. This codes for CASSTVPTDTQYF.

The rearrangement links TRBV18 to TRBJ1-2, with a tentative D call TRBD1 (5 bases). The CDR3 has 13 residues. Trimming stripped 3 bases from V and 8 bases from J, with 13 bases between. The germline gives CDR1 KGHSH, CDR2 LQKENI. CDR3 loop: CASSPDRSEGYTF. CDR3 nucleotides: TGTGCCAGCTCACCCGACAGATCGGAGGGCTACACCTTC.

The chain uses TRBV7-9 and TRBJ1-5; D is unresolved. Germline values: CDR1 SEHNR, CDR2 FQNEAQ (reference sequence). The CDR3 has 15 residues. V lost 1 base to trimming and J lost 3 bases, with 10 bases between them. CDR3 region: CASSLGQNLNQPQHF. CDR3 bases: TGTGCCAGCAGCTTAGGGCAAAACCTCAATCAGCCCCAGCATTTT.

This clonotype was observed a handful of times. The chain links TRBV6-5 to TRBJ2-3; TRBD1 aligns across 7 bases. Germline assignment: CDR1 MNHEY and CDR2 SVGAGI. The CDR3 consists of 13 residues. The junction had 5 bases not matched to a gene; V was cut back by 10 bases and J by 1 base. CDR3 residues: CATGGVGTDTQYF. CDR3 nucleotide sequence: TGTGCCACAGGGGGTGTGGGCACAGATACGCAGTATTTT.

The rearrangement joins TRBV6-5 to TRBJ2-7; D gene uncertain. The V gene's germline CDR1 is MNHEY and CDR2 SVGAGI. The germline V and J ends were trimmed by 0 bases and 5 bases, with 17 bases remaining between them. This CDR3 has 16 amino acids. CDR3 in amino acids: CASSYSFGVLGNEQYF. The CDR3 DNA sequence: TGTGCCAGCAGTTACTCGTTTGGAGTTCTGGGAAACGAGCAGTACTTC.

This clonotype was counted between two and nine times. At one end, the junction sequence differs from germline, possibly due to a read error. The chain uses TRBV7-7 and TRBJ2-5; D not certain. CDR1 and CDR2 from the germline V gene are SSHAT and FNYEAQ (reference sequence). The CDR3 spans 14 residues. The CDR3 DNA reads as TGTGCTAGCAGCTTAAGTCCGGTCCAAGAGACCCAGTACTTC. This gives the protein CASSLSPVQETQYF.

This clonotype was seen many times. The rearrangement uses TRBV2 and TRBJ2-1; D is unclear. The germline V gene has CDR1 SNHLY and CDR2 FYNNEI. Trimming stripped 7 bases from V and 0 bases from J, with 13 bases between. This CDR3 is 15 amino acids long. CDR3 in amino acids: CASTVGRSSYNEQFF. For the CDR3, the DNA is TGTGCCAGCACCGTGGGCAGGAGCTCCTACAATGAGCAGTTCTTC.

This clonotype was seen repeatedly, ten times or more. The CDR3 protein is CASSQVGRSNEKLFF. The CDR3 DNA follows: TGTGCCAGCAGCCAAGTCGGTAGATCTAATGAAAAACTGTTTTTT. The chain couples TRBV3-1 to TRBJ1-4; D is unresolved. The CDR3 covers 15 residues. Germline CDR1 and CDR2: LGHDT and YNNKEL (reference sequence). V was shortened by 1 base and J by 3 bases, with 9 bases between the two germline ends.

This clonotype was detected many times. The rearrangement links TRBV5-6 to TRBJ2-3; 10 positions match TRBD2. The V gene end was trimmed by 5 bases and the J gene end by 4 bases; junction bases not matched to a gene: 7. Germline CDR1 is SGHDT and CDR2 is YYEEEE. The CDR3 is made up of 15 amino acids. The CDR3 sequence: CASRPTSGSPDTQYF. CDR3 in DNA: TGTGCCAGCAGACCGACTAGCGGGTCCCCAGATACGCAGTATTTT.

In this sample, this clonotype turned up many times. The CDR3 DNA follows: TGTGCCAGCAGCTTAATGGGACTAGCAACCGGGGAGCTGTTTTTT. Its translation: CASSLMGLATGELFF. This sequence joins TRBV7-3 and TRBJ2-2; 9 bases map to TRBD2. V was clipped by 1 base and J by 5 bases; unmatched bases: 2. This CDR3 region has 15 residues. Looked up from germline, CDR1 is SGHTA and CDR2 is FQGTGA.

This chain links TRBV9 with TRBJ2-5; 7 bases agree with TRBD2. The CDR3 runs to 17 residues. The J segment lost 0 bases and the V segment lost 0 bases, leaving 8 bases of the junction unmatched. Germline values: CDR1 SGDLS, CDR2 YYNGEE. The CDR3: CASSVEAAGYYQETQYF. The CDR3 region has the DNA TGTGCCAGCAGCGTAGAGGCAGCGGGGTACTACCAAGAGACCCAGTACTTC. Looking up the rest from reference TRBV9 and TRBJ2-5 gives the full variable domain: DSGVTQTPKHLITATGQRVTLRCSPRSGDLSVYWYQQSLDQGLQFLIQYYNGEERAKGNILERFSAQQFPDLHSELNLSSLELGDSALYFCASSVEAAGYYQETQYFGPGTRLLVL.

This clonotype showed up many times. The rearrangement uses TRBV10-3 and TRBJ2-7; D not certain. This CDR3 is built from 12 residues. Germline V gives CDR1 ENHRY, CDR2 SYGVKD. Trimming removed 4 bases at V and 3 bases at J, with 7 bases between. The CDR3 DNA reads TGTGCCATCAGTGTTGGAAACTACGAGCAGTACTTC. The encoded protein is CAISVGNYEQYF.

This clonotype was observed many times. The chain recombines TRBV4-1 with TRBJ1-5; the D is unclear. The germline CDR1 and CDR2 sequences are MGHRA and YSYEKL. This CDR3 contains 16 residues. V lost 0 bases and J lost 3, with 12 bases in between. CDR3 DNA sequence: TGCGCCAGCAGCCAAGAACGCAGACATAACAATCAGCCCCAGCATTTT. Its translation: CASSQERRHNNQPQHF.

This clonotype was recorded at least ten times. CDR3 residues: CSAHGFGPVSPLHF. DNA of the CDR3: TGCAGTGCTCATGGATTCGGGCCAGTTTCACCCCTCCACTTT. The genes are TRBV20-1 and TRBJ1-6; no clear D gene. CDR1 and CDR2 from the germline V gene are DFQATT and SNEGSKA (reference sequence). The germline V and J ends were trimmed by 5 bases and 9 bases, with 17 bases remaining between them. This CDR3 is built from 14 residues.

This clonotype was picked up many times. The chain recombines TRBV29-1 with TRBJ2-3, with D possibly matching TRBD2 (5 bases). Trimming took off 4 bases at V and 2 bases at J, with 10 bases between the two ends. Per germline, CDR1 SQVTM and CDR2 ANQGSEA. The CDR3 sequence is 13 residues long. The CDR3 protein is CSVGGGNTDTQYF. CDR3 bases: TGCAGCGTTGGAGGAGGAAACACAGATACGCAGTATTTT.

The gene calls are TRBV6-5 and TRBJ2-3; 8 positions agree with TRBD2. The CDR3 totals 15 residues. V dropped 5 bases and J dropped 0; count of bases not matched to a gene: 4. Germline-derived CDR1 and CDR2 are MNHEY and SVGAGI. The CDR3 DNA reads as TGTGCCAGCAGTCTCCAGCGGGGGAGCACAGATACGCAGTATTTT. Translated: CASSLQRGSTDTQYF.

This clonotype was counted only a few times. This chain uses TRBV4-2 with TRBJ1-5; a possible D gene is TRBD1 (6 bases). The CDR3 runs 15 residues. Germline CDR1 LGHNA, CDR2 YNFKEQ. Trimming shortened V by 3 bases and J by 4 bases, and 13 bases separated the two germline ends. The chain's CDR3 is CASSQNHGQNQPQHF. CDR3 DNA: TGTGCCAGCAGCCAGAACCACGGACAGAATCAGCCCCAGCATTTT.